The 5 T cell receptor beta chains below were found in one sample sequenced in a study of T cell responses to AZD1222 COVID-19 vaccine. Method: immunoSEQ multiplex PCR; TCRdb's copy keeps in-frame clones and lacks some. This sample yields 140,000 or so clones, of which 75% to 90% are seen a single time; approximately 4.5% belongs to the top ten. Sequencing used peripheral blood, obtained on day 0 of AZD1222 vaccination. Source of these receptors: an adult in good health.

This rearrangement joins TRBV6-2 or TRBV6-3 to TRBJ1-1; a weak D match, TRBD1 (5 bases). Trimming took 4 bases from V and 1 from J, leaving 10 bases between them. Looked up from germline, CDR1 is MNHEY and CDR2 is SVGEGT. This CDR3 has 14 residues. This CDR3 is CASSSLRENTEAFF. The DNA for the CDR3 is TGTGCCAGCAGTTCCCTCAGGGAGAACACTGAAGCTTTCTTT.

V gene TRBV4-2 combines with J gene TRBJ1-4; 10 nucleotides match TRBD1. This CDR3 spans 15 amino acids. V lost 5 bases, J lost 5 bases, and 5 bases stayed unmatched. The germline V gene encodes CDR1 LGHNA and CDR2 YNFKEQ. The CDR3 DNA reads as TGTGCCAGCAGCGTCTCGGGACAGGGGAATGAAAAACTGTTTTTT. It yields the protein CASSVSGQGNEKLFF.

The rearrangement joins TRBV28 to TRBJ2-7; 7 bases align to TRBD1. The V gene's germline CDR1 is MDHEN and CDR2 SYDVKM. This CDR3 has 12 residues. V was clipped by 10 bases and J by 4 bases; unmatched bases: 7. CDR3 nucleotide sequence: TGTGCCACCACGGGACAGCGTTACGAGCAGTACTTC. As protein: CATTGQRYEQYF.

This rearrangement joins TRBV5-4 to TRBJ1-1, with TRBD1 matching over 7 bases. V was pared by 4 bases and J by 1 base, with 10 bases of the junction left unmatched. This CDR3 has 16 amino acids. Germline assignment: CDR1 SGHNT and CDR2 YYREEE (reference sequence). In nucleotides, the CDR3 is TGTGCCAGCAGCCCCACCAGGGGGTTGACGAACACTGAAGCTTTCTTT. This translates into CASSPTRGLTNTEAFF.

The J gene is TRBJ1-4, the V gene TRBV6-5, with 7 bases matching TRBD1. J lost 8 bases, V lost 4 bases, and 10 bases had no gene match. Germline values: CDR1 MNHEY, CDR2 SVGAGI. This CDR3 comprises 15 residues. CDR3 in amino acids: CASSSPGQLREKLFF. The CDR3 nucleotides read TGTGCCAGCAGTTCTCCGGGACAGCTTAGGGAAAAACTGTTTTTT.